This section outlines one T cell receptor beta chain sequence together with its context. The data originate from a study of blood T cell repertoires in COVID-19. Study context: Donors in the United States, Italy and Spain gave samples during acute or convalescent COVID-19.

Here immunoSEQ multiplex PCR was the method, and the copy in TCRdb shows in-frame clones only, minus some. The data show some 51,000 clones, 65% to 90% seen once. V lost 4 bases and J lost 1; bases outside the gene matches: 6. Germline V gene data show CDR1 as SGHAT and CDR2 as FQNNGV. This CDR3 contains 15 residues. The clonotype was recovered from a man aged 60 to 69 with acute or convalescent COVID-19. The genes are TRBV11-2 and TRBJ1-1, with 7 positions matching TRBD1. Sequencing used peripheral blood. The CDR3 DNA sequence: TGTGCCAGCAGCTCTAAGGGGGCGCGGAACACTGAAGCTTTCTTT. It encodes CASSSKGARNTEAFF.